The 2 T cell receptor beta chains listed next were all sequenced from one sample in a study of CD8+ T cells in alopecia areata. cDNA reverse transcribed from extracted RNA served as the sequencing template. The repertoire was sequenced with immunoSEQ multiplex PCR; TCRdb's copy has only in-frame clones and lacks some. This repertoire shows hundreds of thousands of clones, approximately 61% found once; its top ten account for around 1.2%. Source: CD4+ T cells sorted from blood, taken at week 0. The receptors derive from a human donor with alopecia areata.

The rearrangement joins TRBV7-9 to TRBJ2-5; D gene uncertain. The germline V gene has CDR1 SEHNR and CDR2 FQNEAQ (reference sequence). The CDR3 sequence is 14 residues long. Trimming cost V 2 bases and J 5 bases, with 12 bases left between them. The CDR3 DNA reads as TGTGCCAGCAGCTTAAATGGCGGACCGGAGACCCAGTACTTC. It translates to CASSLNGGPETQYF.

This chain connects TRBV5-1 to TRBJ1-1, with unresolved D. V lost 5 bases and J 8 bases, leaving 13 bases between the germline ends. Germline CDR1 and CDR2: SGHRS and YFSETQ. The CDR3 has 12 residues. The CDR3 is CASSYGGAEAFF. CDR3 bases: TGCGCCAGCAGTTATGGAGGCGCGGAAGCTTTCTTT. Using reference TRBV5-1 and TRBJ1-1 for the parts outside the CDR3, the full variable domain is KAGVTQTPRYLIKTRGQQVTLSCSPISGHRSVSWYQQTPGQGLQFLFEYFSETQRNKGNFPGRFSGRQFSNSRSEMNVSTLELGDSALYLCASSYGGAEAFFGQGTRLTVV.